A single sample gave rise to the 17 T cell receptor beta chains below, sequenced in a study of radiation and T cells in renal cell carcinoma. Time point reported: baseline pretreatment blood. Treatment in this sample: 15 Gy SBRT to primary tumor, nephrectomy 4 weeks later. The data were produced by immunoSEQ multiplex PCR, yet TCRdb's version contains in-frame clones alone and is incomplete. This sample has about 150,000 clones; around 89% occur once, and the top ten carry around 4%. The sample was blood, taken from a patient whose treatment included radiotherapy and nephrectomy. These receptors all come from a woman between 70 and 85 years old with renal cell carcinoma.

CDR3 residues: CASSLAGGTDTQYF. In nucleotides, the CDR3 is TGTGCCAGCAGCTTAGCGGGGGGAACAGATACGCAGTATTTT. V usage is TRBV5-5 and J usage is TRBJ2-3, with 9 bases matching TRBD2. Germline V gene sequence: CDR1 SGHKS, CDR2 YYEKEE (reference sequence). CDR3 length equals 14 residues. V gave up 2 bases and J gave up 3 bases; unmatched junction bases: 1.

The chain joins TRBV30 to TRBJ2-7; no clear D. From germline, CDR1 is GTSNPN and CDR2 SVGIG (reference sequence). The CDR3 has 14 residues. V was cut by 0 bases and J by 6 bases, with 15 bases left in between. In nucleotides, the CDR3 is TGTGCCTGGAGTGTAAGTAGGCCGACGGGCGAGCAGTACTTC. Residues: CAWSVSRPTGEQYF. Drawing the rest from reference TRBV30 and TRBJ2-7, the complete variable domain is SQTIHQWPATLVQPVGSPLSLECTVEGTSNPNLYWYRQAAGRGLQLLFYSVGIGQISSEVPQNLSASRPQDRQFILSSKKLLLSDSGFYLCAWSVSRPTGEQYFGPGTRLTVT.

V and J are TRBV19 and TRBJ2-7; D gene uncertain. Germline V CDR1 and CDR2: LNHDA, SQIVND (reference sequence). There are 12 residues in the CDR3. The V end lost 5 bases, the J end lost 4 bases, and 9 bases lay between the germline ends. CDR3 region: CASSAPGYEQYF. The CDR3 DNA is TGTGCCAGTAGTGCACCAGGATACGAGCAGTACTTC.

This clone is a singleton in its sample. The junction shows a germline mismatch at one end, possibly a read error. J is TRBJ2-1 and V is TRBV7-2, with unresolved D. CDR3 length: 12 residues. The germline CDR1 and CDR2 sequences are SGHTA and FQGNSA. In nucleotides, the CDR3 is TGTGCCAGCAGCCTAACCTACCATGAGCAGTTCTTC. Amino acid sequence: CASSLTYHEQFF.

The J gene is TRBJ2-5, the V gene TRBV2, with a tentative D call TRBD2 (7 bases). Germline V CDR1 and CDR2: SNHLY, FYNNEI. The length of the CDR3 is 13 residues. Trimming pared 11 bases from V and 5 bases from J, leaving 18 bases between. The CDR3 region has the DNA TGTGCCGGGCACTTGGGGGGGCATGAGACCCAGTACTTC. Residues: CAGHLGGHETQYF.

V gene TRBV7-3 combines with J gene TRBJ1-1; D remains ambiguous. Trimming shortened V by 5 bases and J by 1 base, and 20 bases separated the two germline ends. Germline V lookup: CDR1 SGHTA, CDR2 FQGTGA. This CDR3 has 17 amino acids. CDR3 sequence (DNA): TGTGCCAGCAGCACTAGACCCTTACATAATGCGAACACTGAAGCTTTCTTT. Protein sequence: CASSTRPLHNANTEAFF. The variable domain in full, with the rest retrieved from reference TRBV7-3 and TRBJ1-1, is GAGVSQTPSNKVTEKGKYVELRCDPISGHTALYWYRQSLGQGPEFLIYFQGTGAADDSGLPNDRFFAVRPEGSVSTLKIQRTERGDSAVYLCASSTRPLHNANTEAFFGQGTRLTVV.

The chain recombines TRBV5-1 with TRBJ2-5; no definite D call. The CDR3 spans 12 residues. Germline V gene data show CDR1 as SGHRS and CDR2 as YFSETQ. V was trimmed by 0 bases and J by 5 bases, leaving 5 bases between them. The CDR3 loop reads CASSLGTETQYF. The CDR3 bases are TGCGCCAGCAGCTTGGGCACGGAGACCCAGTACTTC.

The chain links TRBV25-1 to TRBJ1-5, with a possible D match to TRBD1 (5 bases). Between the trimmed V and J ends, which lost 3 bases and 1 base, there was a span of 10 bases. Germline loops: CDR1 MGHDK, CDR2 SYGVNS. This CDR3 region has 15 residues. CDR3 sequence (DNA): TGTGCCAGCAGTGACGCCGGGGGGAGCAATCAGCCCCAGCATTTT. Its protein is CASSDAGGSNQPQHF.

The chain couples TRBV5-4 to TRBJ2-6, with D unclear. The CDR3 has 15 residues. Per germline, CDR1 SGHNT and CDR2 YYREEE (reference sequence). The V end was cut by 2 bases, the J end by 0 bases, with 6 bases between. Here the CDR3 DNA reads TGTGCCAGCAGCTTAGAGACCTCTGGGGCCAACGTCCTGACTTTC. This sequence encodes CASSLETSGANVLTF. The full variable domain, rest sourced from reference TRBV5-4 and TRBJ2-6, is ETGVTQSPTHLIKTRGQQVTLRCSSQSGHNTVSWYQQALGQGPQFIFQYYREEENGRGNFPPRFSGLQFPNYSSELNVNALELDDSALYLCASSLETSGANVLTFGAGSRLTVL.

V usage is TRBV6-5 and J usage is TRBJ2-7; D possibly corresponds to TRBD1 (6 bases). Trimming took 2 bases from V and 7 from J, leaving 18 bases between them. CDR1 is MNHEY and CDR2 is SVGAGI in the germline V gene. This CDR3 region has 15 residues. This CDR3 reads CASSYAWTVRMEQYF. The CDR3 coding sequence is TGTGCCAGCAGTTACGCCTGGACAGTTCGGATGGAGCAGTACTTC.

The genes are TRBV4-2 and TRBJ2-1; 9 bases fit TRBD2. This CDR3 has 15 amino acids. Germline V gene sequence: CDR1 LGHNA, CDR2 YNFKEQ. Trimming removed 0 bases from V and 4 bases from J; junction bases left unmatched: 1. Here the CDR3 reads CASSQDSGGYNEQFF. CDR3 DNA sequence: TGTGCCAGCAGCCAAGATAGCGGGGGTTACAATGAGCAGTTCTTC.

J is TRBJ2-3 and V is TRBV11-3; 7 bases are a match to TRBD2. Losses at the gene ends were 7 bases for V and 1 base for J; bases not matched to a gene: 8. Germline loops: CDR1 SGHNT, CDR2 YENEEA. The CDR3 is 15 residues long. CDR3 nucleotide sequence: TGTGCCAGCACTGAGAGCGGGGACCGCACAGATACGCAGTATTTT. Encoded protein: CASTESGDRTDTQYF.

This chain connects TRBV14 to TRBJ2-1; D may be TRBD1 or TRBD2 (6 bases each). The CDR3 consists of 14 residues. The V end was cut by 8 bases, the J end by 4 bases, with 15 bases between. The germline V gene has CDR1 SGHDN and CDR2 FVKESK. The CDR3 nucleotides are TGTGCCAGCCGGGGGCCTGGGGCGTACAATGAGCAGTTCTTC. This gives the protein CASRGPGAYNEQFF. The whole variable domain, remainder taken from reference TRBV14 and TRBJ2-1, is EAGVTQFPSHSVIEKGQTVTLRCDPISGHDNLYWYRRVMGKEIKFLLHFVKESKQDESGMPNNRFLAERTGGTYSTLKVQPAELEDSGVYFCASRGPGAYNEQFFGPGTRLTVL.

This chain connects TRBV6-6 to TRBJ1-5; weak D call: TRBD1 (6 bases). The CDR3 is made up of 16 amino acids. V was clipped by 7 bases and J by 7 bases, with 23 bases between them. The V gene's germline CDR1 is MNHNY and CDR2 SVGAGI (reference sequence). The CDR3: CASIPSGAHSHQPQHF. The DNA of the CDR3 is TGTGCCAGCATTCCCTCGGGGGCCCATTCCCACCAGCCCCAGCATTTT.

This chain uses TRBV6-5 with TRBJ1-2; D remains ambiguous. CDR3 length: 15 amino acids. Germline V gene sequence: CDR1 MNHEY, CDR2 SVGAGI. With 5 bases removed from V and 0 bases from J, the gap between germline ends came to 13 bases. The CDR3 reads CASSHSGSSNYGYTF. The CDR3 DNA reads TGTGCCAGCAGTCATTCGGGCAGTTCTAACTATGGCTACACCTTC.

This clone was counted a single time. The chain couples TRBV19 to TRBJ1-2, with D hard to call. CDR1 is LNHDA, CDR2 SQIVND, per germline (reference sequence). Trimming stripped 3 bases from V and 3 bases from J, with 8 bases between. The CDR3 loop spans 13 amino acids. The CDR3 region is CASSMTTDYGYTF. CDR3 bases: TGTGCCAGTAGTATGACGACGGACTATGGCTACACCTTC.

The V gene is TRBV6-6, the J gene TRBJ2-5; 7 bases line up with TRBD1. Trimming cost V 6 bases and J 4 bases; bases outside gene matches: 5. The CDR3 runs 13 residues. Germline lookup yields CDR1 MNHNY and CDR2 SVGAGI (reference sequence). In DNA, the CDR3 is TGTGCCAGCAGGGCCCGGGACAGAGAGACCCAGTACTTC. Residues: CASRARDRETQYF.